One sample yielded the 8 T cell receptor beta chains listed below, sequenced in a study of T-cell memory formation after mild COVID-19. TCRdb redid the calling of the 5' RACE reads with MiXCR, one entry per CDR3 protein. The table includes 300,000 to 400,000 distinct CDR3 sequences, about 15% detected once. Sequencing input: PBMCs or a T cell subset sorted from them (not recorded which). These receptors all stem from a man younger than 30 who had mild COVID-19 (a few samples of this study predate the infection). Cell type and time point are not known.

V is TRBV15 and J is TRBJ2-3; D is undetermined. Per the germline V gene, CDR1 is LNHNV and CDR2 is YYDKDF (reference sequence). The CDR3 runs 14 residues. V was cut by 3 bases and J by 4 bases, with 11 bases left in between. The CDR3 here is CATSRGYFADTQYF. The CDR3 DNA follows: TGTGCCACCAGCAGGGGATATTTCGCAGATACGCAGTATTTT.

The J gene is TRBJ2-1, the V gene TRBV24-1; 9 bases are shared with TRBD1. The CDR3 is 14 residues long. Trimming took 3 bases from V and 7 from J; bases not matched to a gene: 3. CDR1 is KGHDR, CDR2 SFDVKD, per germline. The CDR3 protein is CATSDGQGRNEQFF. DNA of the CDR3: TGTGCCACCAGTGATGGACAGGGGCGGAATGAGCAGTTCTTC.

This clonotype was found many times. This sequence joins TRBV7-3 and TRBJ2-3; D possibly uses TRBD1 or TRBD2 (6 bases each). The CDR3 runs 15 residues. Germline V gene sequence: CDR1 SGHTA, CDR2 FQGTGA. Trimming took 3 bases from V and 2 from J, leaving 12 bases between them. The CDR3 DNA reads TGTGCCAGCAGCTTGATCGGGGGCCTCACAGATACGCAGTATTTT. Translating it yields CASSLIGGLTDTQYF.

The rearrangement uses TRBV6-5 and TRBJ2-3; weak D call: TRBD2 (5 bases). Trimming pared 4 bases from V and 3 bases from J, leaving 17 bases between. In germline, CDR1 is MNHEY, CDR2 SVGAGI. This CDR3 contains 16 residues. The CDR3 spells CASSWFRTRGTDTQYF. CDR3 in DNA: TGTGCCAGCAGTTGGTTCCGGACGCGCGGGACAGATACGCAGTATTTT.

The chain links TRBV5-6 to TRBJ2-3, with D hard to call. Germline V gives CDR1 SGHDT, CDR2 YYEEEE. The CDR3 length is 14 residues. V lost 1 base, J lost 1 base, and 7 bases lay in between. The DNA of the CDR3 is TGTGCCAGCAGCTTGAGGGCTCGCACAGATACGCAGTATTTT. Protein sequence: CASSLRARTDTQYF.

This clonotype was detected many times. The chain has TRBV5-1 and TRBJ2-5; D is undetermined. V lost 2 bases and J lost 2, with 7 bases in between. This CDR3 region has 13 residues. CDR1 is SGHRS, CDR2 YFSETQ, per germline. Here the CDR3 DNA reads TGCGCCAGCAGCTTCCAAATGCAAGAGACCCAGTACTTC. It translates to CASSFQMQETQYF.

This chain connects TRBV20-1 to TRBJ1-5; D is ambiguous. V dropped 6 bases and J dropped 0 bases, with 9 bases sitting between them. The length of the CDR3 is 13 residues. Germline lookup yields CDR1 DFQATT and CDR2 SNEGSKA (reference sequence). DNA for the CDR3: TGCAGTGCCTGGAGGGATAGCAATCAGCCCCAGCATTTT. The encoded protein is CSAWRDSNQPQHF.

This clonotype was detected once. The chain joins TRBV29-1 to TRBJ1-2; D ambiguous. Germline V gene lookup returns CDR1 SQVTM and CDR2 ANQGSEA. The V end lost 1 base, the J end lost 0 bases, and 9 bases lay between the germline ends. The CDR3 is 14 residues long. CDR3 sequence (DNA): TGCAGCGTTGAAGGAGGGAAAGCTAACTATGGCTACACCTTC. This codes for CSVEGGKANYGYTF.